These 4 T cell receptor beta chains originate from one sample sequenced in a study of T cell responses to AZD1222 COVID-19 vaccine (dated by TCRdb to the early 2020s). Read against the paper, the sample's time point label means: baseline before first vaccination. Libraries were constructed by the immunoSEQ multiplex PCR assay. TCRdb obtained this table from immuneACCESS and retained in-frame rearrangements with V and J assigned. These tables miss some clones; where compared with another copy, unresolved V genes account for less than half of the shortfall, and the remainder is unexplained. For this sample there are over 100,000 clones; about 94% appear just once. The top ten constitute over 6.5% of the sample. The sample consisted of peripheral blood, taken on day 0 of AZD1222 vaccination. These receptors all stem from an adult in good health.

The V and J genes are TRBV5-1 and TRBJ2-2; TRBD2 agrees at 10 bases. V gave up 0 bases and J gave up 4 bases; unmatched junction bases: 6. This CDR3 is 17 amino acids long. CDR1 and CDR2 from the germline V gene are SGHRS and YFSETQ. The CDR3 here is CASSLVSGLAATGELFF. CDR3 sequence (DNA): TGCGCCAGCAGCTTGGTGTCTGGACTAGCGGCCACCGGGGAGCTGTTTTTT.

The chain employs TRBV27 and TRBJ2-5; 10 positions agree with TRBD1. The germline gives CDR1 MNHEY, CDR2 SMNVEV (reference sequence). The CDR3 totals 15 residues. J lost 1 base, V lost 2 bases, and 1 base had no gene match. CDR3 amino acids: CASSLRTGGQETQYF. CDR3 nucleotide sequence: TGTGCCAGCAGTTTAAGGACAGGGGGCCAAGAGACCCAGTACTTC.

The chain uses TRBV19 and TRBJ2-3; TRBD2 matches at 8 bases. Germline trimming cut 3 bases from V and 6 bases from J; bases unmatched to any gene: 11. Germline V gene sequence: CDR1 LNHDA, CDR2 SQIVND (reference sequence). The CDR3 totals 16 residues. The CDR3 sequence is CASSIGGEREMDTQYF. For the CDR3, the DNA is TGTGCCAGTAGTATTGGGGGTGAGCGGGAGATGGATACGCAGTATTTT. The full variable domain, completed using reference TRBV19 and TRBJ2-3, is DGGITQSPKYLFRKEGQNVTLSCEQNLNHDAMYWYRQDPGQGLRLIYYSQIVNDFQKGDIAEGYSVSREKKESFPLTVTSAQKNPTAFYLCASSIGGEREMDTQYFGPGTRLTVL.

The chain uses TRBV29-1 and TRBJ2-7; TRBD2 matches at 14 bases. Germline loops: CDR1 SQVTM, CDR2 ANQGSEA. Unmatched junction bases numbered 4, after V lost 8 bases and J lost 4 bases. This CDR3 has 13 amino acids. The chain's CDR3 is CSHGTSGSYEQYF. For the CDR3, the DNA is TGCAGCCACGGGACTAGCGGGAGTTACGAGCAGTACTTC.